Included here is one TCR beta chain sequence, with context. The antigen remains undetermined. Germline V gene sequence: CDR1 LGHNA, CDR2 YSLEER. The CDR3 contains 17 residues. Unmatched junction bases numbered 15, after V lost 1 base and J lost 9 bases. These data belong to a study of graft-versus-host responses after intestinal transplantation. Notes on the study in general: Recipient marrow held GvH clones, some first seen in ileum or blood.

TCRdb keeps only in-frame clones here, not all; method: immunoSEQ multiplex PCR. The sample records tens of thousands of clones, roughly 91% being singletons. Sample: unstimulated CD8+ T cells sorted from spleen or lymph node cells, taken before transplant. This receptor was taken from a human donor who was the organ donor for an intestinal transplant. The V and J genes are TRBV4-3 and TRBJ2-1, with 7 bases lining up with TRBD2. CDR3 DNA: TGCGCCAGCAGCCAAGTCTGGTCAGGACTAGAAGGGTTTGAGCAGTTCTTC. Protein: CASSQVWSGLEGFEQFF.